This TCR beta chain was sequenced in a study of identical twins. One entry per CDR3 protein results from TCRdb running MiXCR on the 5' RACE reads. The sample shows 450,000 to 650,000 distinct CDR3 sequences, roughly 15% of them seen only once. Broader study findings: For out-of-frame beta sequences, excess twin sharing was weaker.

This clonotype was found a few times. As yet, its antigen is unknown. Trimming removed 1 base at V and 4 bases at J, with 13 bases between. The CDR3 is made up of 15 amino acids. Looked up from germline, CDR1 is MGHRA and CDR2 is YSYEKL. Another study also made use of these data, one on yellow fever vaccine responses in identical twins.

The chain joins TRBV4-1 to TRBJ1-2, with D uncertain. Sequencing was performed on CD4+ T cells sorted from blood. The receptor was derived from a woman aged 18-29 years in good health. The CDR3 sequence: CASSQVLTGGYGYTF. The CDR3 DNA reads as TGCGCCAGCAGCCAAGTCCTCACCGGAGGCTATGGCTACACCTTC.